This is a list of T cell receptor delta chains from one sample in a study of delta chains in infants with herpesvirus infections. With CATT, TCRdb re-called clones from the RT-PCR reads. In the table there are about 160 delta-chain clones, about 34% of which are singletons. Sequencing was performed on peripheral blood, taken at time point 1 of longitudinal follow-up. The receptors originated from a human donor who was a Ugandan infant, either HIV-exposed or HIV-unexposed (not recorded which). Both conserved end residues are part of each CDR3. The D gene is left open where the match is weak. The size field reads once, few, many or a size class.

V	J	D	size	CDR3	DNA
TRDV1	TRDJ1	TRDD3	hyperexpanded	CALGELRSYAGGGTFGDKLIF	TGTGCTCTTGGGGAACTTCGGTCCTACGCTGGGGGAGGGACCTTCGGAGATAAACTCATCTTT